This T cell receptor (beta chain) was found in a study of blood T cell repertoires in COVID-19. Study-wide context: Spain, Italy and the United States supplied samples that represented acute and convalescent COVID-19. From T cells, B-cell-depleted T cells, or PBMCs came the material, which was cDNA or gDNA.

As handled by the study authors: Estimates of nucleated cell counts were drawn from the amplification of reference gene primers. Clones were sequenced by immunoSEQ multiplex PCR, and TCRdb holds only the in-frame ones, with some missing. For V, J and clone size, that table is used; D and trimming come from the DNA. The sample contains about 120,000 clones, roughly 90% of which appear only once. The V end was cut by 6 bases, the J end by 2 bases, with 10 bases between. The CDR3 sequence is 13 residues long. Germline CDR1 is LNHDA and CDR2 is SQIVND (reference sequence). Source material: peripheral blood. The sequence came from a man over 45 with active COVID-19. The chain uses TRBV19 and TRBJ2-5; D possibly corresponds to TRBD1 (6 bases). The CDR3 DNA is TGTGCCAGTAGGGGGACACCGCAAGAGACCCAGTACTTC. Protein product: CASRGTPQETQYF.